These 2 T cell receptor beta chains originate from one sample sequenced in a study of tumor-infiltrating lymphocytes in primary liver carcinoma. Total RNA amounting to roughly 0.5 ug was the source from which TCR beta cDNA was made with a constant-region primer. Each TCR beta library was derived from three nested multiplex PCR rounds that employed slightly modified ARM-PCR. The study ran its first two PCR rounds for 9 to 10 cycles each, using TRBV1-TRBV30 forward primers and a C-beta reverse primer. TCRdb re-called the multiplex PCR reads with MiXCR, one entry per CDR3 protein. The profile covers around 70,000 distinct CDR3 sequences, with 60% to 75% appearing a single time and around a quarter taken by the ten largest. Starting material for RNA and DNA co-extraction consisted of about 17-31 mg of unsorted bulk tissue. The sequenced sample consisted of liver tumor tissue from sampling region 4. The subset here: tumor region T4, right-lateral pole. These receptors originate from a middle-aged man with primary liver carcinoma and hepatitis B virus infection.

The table lists this clonotype with many counts. The chain is built from TRBV14 and TRBJ2-5; no reliable D call. The CDR3 is 12 residues long. Trimming took 3 bases from V and 5 from J, leaving 7 bases between them. CDR1 and CDR2 from the germline V gene are SGHDN and FVKESK. The CDR3 DNA is TGTGCCAGCAGCCAGACGGTGGAGACCCAGTACTTC. Encoded protein: CASSQTVETQYF.

In this sample, this clonotype turned up many times. This sequence joins TRBV6-1 and TRBJ2-3, with D maybe TRBD1 (6 bases). This CDR3 has 15 residues. Germline loops: CDR1 MNHNS, CDR2 SASEGT. With 7 bases removed from V and 4 bases from J, the gap between germline ends came to 18 bases. CDR3 nucleotides: TGTGCCAGCACCCTACGTGGCAGGGGCGCAGATACGCAGTATTTT. Encoded protein: CASTLRGRGADTQYF.